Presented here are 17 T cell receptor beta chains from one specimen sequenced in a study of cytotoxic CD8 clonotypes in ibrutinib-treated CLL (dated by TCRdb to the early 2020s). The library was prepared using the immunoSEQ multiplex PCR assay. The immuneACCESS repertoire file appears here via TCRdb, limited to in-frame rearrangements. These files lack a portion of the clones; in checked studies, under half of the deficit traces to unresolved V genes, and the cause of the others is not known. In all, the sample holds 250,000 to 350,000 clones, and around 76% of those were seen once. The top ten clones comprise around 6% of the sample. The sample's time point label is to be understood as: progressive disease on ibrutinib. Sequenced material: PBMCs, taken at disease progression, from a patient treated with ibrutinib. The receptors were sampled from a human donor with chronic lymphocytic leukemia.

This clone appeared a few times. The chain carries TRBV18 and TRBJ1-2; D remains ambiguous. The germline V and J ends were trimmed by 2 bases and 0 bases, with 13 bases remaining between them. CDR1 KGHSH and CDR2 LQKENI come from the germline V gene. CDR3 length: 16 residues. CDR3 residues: CASSPSDVGPNYGYTF. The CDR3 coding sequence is TGTGCCAGCTCACCATCCGACGTGGGCCCTAACTATGGCTACACCTTC.

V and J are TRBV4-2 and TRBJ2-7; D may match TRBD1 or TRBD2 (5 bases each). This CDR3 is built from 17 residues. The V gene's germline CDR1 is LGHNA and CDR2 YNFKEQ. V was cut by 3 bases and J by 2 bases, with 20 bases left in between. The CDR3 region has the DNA TGTGCCAGCAGCCATCCCCAGGGACCCGGGGAAACCTACGAGCAGTACTTC. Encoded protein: CASSHPQGPGETYEQYF.

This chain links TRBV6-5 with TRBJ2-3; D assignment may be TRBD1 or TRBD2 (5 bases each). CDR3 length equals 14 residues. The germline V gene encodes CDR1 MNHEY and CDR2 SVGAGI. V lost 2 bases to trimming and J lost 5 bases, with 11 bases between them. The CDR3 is CASSYEGPEDTQYF. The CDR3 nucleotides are TGTGCCAGCAGTTACGAGGGACCGGAAGATACGCAGTATTTT.

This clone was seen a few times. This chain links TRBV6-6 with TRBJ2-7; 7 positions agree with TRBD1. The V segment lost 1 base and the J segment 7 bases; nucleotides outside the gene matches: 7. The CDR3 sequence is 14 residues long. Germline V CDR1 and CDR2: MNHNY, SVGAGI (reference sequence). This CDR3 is CASSYYDRVGEQYF. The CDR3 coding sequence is TGTGCCAGCAGTTACTACGACAGGGTCGGGGAGCAGTACTTC.

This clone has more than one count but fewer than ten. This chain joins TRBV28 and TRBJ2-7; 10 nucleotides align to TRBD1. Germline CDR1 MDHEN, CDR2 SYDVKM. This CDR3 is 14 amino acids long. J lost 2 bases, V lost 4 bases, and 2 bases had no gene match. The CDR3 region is CASSSGTGAYEQYF. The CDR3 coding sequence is TGTGCCAGCAGTTCCGGGACAGGGGCCTACGAGCAGTACTTC.

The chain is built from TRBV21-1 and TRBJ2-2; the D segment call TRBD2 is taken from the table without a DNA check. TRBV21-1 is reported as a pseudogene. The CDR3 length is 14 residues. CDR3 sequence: CASSKVGGTGELFF. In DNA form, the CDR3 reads TGTGCCAGCAGCAAAGTGGGGGGGACCGGGGAGCTGTTTTTT.

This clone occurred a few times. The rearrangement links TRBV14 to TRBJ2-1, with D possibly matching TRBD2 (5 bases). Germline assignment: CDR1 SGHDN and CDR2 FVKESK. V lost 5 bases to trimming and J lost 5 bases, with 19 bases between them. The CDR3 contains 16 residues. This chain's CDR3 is CASSSLGQRYDNEQFF. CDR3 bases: TGTGCCAGCAGCTCTCTCGGCCAGCGGTATGACAATGAGCAGTTCTTC.

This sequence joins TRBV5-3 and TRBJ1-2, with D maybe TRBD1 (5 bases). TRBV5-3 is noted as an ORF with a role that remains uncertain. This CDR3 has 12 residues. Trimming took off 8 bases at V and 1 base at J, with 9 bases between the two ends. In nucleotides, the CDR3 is TGTGCCAGCTCCGGGGGTAACTATGGCTACACCTTC. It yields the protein CASSGGNYGYTF.

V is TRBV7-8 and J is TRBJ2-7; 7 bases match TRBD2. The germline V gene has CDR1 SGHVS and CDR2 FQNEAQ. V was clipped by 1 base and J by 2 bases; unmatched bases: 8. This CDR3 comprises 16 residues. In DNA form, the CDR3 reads TGTGCCAGCAGCTTAGTACTCGCGGGGGATACCTACGAGCAGTACTTC. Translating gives CASSLVLAGDTYEQYF.

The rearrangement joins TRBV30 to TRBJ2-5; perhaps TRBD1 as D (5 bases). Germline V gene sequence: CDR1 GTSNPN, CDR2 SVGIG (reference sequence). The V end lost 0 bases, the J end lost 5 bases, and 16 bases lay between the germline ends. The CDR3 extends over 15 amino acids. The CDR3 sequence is CAWSVLSGRAETQYF. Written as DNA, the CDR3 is TGTGCCTGGAGTGTACTTTCGGGCAGGGCGGAGACCCAGTACTTC.

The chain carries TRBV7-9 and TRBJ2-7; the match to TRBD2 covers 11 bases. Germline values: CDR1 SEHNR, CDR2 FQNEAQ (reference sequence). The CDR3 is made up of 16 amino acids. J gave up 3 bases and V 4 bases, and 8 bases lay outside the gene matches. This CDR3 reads CASSSAGTSGHYEQYF. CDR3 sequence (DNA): TGTGCCAGCAGCTCTGCCGGGACTAGCGGCCACTACGAGCAGTACTTC.

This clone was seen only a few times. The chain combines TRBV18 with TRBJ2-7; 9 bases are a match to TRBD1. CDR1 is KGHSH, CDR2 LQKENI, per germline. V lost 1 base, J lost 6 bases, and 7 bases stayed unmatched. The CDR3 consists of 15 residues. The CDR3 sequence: CASSPLRDRDGEQYF. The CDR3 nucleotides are TGTGCCAGCTCACCACTAAGGGACAGGGACGGCGAGCAGTACTTC.

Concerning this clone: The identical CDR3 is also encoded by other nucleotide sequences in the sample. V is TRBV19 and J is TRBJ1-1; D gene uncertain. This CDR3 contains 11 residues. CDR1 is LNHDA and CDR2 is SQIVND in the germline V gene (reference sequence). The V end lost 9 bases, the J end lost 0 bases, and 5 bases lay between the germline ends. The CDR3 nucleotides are TGTGCCAGCTTAATGAACACTGAAGCTTTCTTT. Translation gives CASLMNTEAFF. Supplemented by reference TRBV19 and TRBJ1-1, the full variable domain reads DGGITQSPKYLFRKEGQNVTLSCEQNLNHDAMYWYRQDPGQGLRLIYYSQIVNDFQKGDIAEGYSVSREKKESFPLTVTSAQKNPTAFYLCASLMNTEAFFGQGTRLTVV.

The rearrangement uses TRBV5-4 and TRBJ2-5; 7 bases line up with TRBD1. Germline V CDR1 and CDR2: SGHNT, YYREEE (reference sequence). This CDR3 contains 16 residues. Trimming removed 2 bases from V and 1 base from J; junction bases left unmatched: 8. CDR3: CASSFPGQPLQETQYF. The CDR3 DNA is TGTGCCAGCAGCTTCCCGGGACAGCCTCTCCAAGAGACCCAGTACTTC.

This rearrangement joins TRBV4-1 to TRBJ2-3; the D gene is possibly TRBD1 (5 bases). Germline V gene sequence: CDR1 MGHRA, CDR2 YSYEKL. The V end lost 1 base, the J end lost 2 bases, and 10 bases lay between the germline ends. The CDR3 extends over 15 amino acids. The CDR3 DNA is TGCGCCAGCAGCCAAGCCAGGGTCTTCACAGATACGCAGTATTTT. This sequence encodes CASSQARVFTDTQYF.

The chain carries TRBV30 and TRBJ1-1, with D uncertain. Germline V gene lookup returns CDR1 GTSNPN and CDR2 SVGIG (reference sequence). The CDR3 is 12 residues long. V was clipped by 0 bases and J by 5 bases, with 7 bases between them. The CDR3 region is CAWSVSGTEAFF. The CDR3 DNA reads TGTGCCTGGAGTGTATCGGGAACTGAAGCTTTCTTT.

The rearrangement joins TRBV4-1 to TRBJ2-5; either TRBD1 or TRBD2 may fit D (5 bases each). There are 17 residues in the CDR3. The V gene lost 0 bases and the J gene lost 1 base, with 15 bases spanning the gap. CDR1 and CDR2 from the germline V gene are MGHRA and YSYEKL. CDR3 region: CASSQDLTGTAQETQYF. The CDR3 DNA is TGCGCCAGCAGCCAAGACCTAACCGGGACGGCCCAAGAGACCCAGTACTTC.